These T cell receptor beta chains were read from a single sample in a study of blood T cell repertoires in COVID-19. TCRdb keeps only in-frame clones here, not all; method: immunoSEQ multiplex PCR. The repertoire consists of more than 95,000 clones, with about 86% occurring once and the leading ten covering 7.5% to 9%. Source material: peripheral blood. Receptor source: a man in his 70s who had recovered from COVID-19. Each CDR3 is given with its conserved first and last residue. D genes are given only for firm matches. The size of a clone is reported for some rows only, either as once, few or many, or as a class for expanded clones.

abundance	v_gene	d_gene	j_gene	CDR3nt	CDR3aa
.	TRBV9	TRBD1	TRBJ2-3	TGTGCCAGCAGCACAGGACAGGGGGAAGATACGCAGTATTTT	CASSTGQGEDTQYF
.	TRBV6-5	.	TRBJ2-3	TGTGCCAGCAGTTACTCTGGGGGCGTAGATACGCAGTATTTT	CASSYSGGVDTQYF
.	TRBV5-1	TRBD1	TRBJ2-1	TGCGCCAGCAGCTTTGTGACAGGGTCCTACAATGAGCAGTTCTTC	CASSFVTGSYNEQFF
.	TRBV5-4	.	TRBJ2-3	TGTGCCAGCAGCGCCGGGACTTCAGTTATTCCCACAGATACGCAGTATTTT	CASSAGTSVIPTDTQYF
.	TRBV5-1	.	TRBJ2-1	TGCGCCAGTGAGTTAGCGGTCGCCTACAATGAGCAGTTCTTC	CASELAVAYNEQFF
.	TRBV5-1	.	TRBJ1-4	TGCGCCAGCAGCCTAGGTGGGACACTAAATGAAAAACTGTTTTTT	CASSLGGTLNEKLFF
.	TRBV29-1	.	TRBJ2-7	TGCAGCGCAGGTGGGGGGGCTGGTAACGACGAGCAGTACTTC	CSAGGGAGNDEQYF
few	TRBV11-3	.	TRBJ2-1	TGTGCCAGCAGCTTAACCGGGGATGAGCAGTTCTTC	CASSLTGDEQFF
.	TRBV2	TRBD2	TRBJ2-5	TGTGCCAGCAGGTTCGGGGAGGGCCAAGAGACCCAGTACTTC	CASRFGEGQETQYF
.	TRBV5-1	.	TRBJ2-7	TGCGCCAGCAGCGAGGTTGGCTCCTACGAGCAGTACTTC	CASSEVGSYEQYF
few	TRBV9	TRBD1	TRBJ1-5	TGTGCCAGCAGCCGCGACAGGGGAGCGTATCAGCCCCAGCATTTT	CASSRDRGAYQPQHF
.	TRBV9	TRBD1	TRBJ2-2	TGTGCCAGCAGCTCTTCTCGAGGACAGGGCGCCAGCACCGGGGAGCTGTTTTTT	CASSSSRGQGASTGELFF
many	TRBV6-2/TRBV6-3	TRBD2	TRBJ2-1	TGTGCCAGCAGTTACGGCGCGGGGGCCTACAATGAGCAGTTCTTC	CASSYGAGAYNEQFF
.	TRBV7-2	TRBD1	TRBJ1-3	TGTGCCAGCAGCTCCCTGTCCGGGACAGTGCTAGTAAACACCATATATTTT	CASSSLSGTVLVNTIYF
.	TRBV12-3/TRBV12-4	.	TRBJ1-1	TGTGCCAGCAGCCTACAGCAGAACACTGAAGCTTTCTTT	CASSLQQNTEAFF
.	TRBV29-1	TRBD2	TRBJ2-5	TGCAGCGTGGGACGACTAGCGGGAGAGGGAGAGACCCAGTACTTC	CSVGRLAGEGETQYF
.	TRBV4-1	.	TRBJ2-7	TGCGCCAGCAGCCAAGACGATGGCGGGGTTGCTTACGAGCAGTACTTC	CASSQDDGGVAYEQYF
.	TRBV27	.	TRBJ2-6	TGTGCCAGCAGAACATACTCTGGGGCCAACGTCCTGACTTTC	CASRTYSGANVLTF
.	TRBV7-8	.	TRBJ1-2	TGTGCCAGCAGCCGTCAGGGCAGCTATGGCTACACCTTC	CASSRQGSYGYTF
.	TRBV28	TRBD1	TRBJ1-6	TGTGCCAGCAACATGGACAGGGGGCGCAGGTTTGGCAATTCACCCCTCCACTTT	CASNMDRGRRFGNSPLHF
.	TRBV6-5	.	TRBJ2-3	TGTGCCAGCAGCTTACCGGGAATTAGCACAGATACGCAGTATTTT	CASSLPGISTDTQYF
.	TRBV30	TRBD1	TRBJ1-5	TGTGCCTGGAGTGTACAGGGGGATCAGCCCCAGCATTTT	CAWSVQGDQPQHF
.	TRBV7-9	.	TRBJ1-3	TGTGCCAGCAGCTTACGGGGTTGGGGCTCTGGAAACACCATATATTTT	CASSLRGWGSGNTIYF
.	TRBV24-1	.	TRBJ2-1	TGTGCCACCAGTCCGGGCAATGAGCAGTTCTTC	CATSPGNEQFF
.	TRBV3-1/TRBV3-2	.	TRBJ1-1	TGTGCCAGCAGCCCACCTGGTATGCGCAACACTGAAGCTTTCTTT	CASSPPGMRNTEAFF
.	TRBV9	TRBD1	TRBJ1-6	TGTGCCAGCAGCGCCGGGACAGGGTTGGGGGCGAATTCACCCCTCCACTTT	CASSAGTGLGANSPLHF
.	TRBV18	.	TRBJ1-6	TGTGCCAGCTCACCGGTTAGCTCCTATAATTCACCCCTCCACTTT	CASSPVSSYNSPLHF
.	TRBV28	TRBD1	TRBJ2-7	TGTGCCAGCAGTCCGGGACAGGGCCACGAGCAGTACTTC	CASSPGQGHEQYF
.	TRBV2	.	TRBJ1-1	TGTGCCAGCAGTGTGGCAGAGGTCACTGAAGCTTTCTTT	CASSVAEVTEAFF
.	TRBV3-1/TRBV3-2	.	TRBJ2-7	TGTGCCAGCAGCCCCAGGGGCACCTACGAGCAGTACTTC	CASSPRGTYEQYF
.	TRBV9	TRBD2	TRBJ2-4	TGTGCCAGCAGCGTAAGCGGGAGCGGGGCCAAAAACATTCAGTACTTC	CASSVSGSGAKNIQYF
.	TRBV18	.	TRBJ2-5	TGTGCCAGCTCACCACTAGCGAGCCGACAAGAGACCCAGTACTTC	CASSPLASRQETQYF
.	TRBV9	.	TRBJ2-7	TGTGCCAGCAGCGTAGTTGAAGGGGAAAGCGAGCAGTACTTC	CASSVVEGESEQYF